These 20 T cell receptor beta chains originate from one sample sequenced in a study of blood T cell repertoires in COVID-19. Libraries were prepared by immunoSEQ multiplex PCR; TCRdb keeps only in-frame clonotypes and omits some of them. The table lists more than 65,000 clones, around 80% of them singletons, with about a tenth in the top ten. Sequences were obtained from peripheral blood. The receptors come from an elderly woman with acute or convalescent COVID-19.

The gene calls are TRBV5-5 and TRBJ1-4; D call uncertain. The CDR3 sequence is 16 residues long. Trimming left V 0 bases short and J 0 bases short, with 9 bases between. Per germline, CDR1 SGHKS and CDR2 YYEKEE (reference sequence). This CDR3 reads CASSLGPTPTNEKLFF. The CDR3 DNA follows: TGTGCCAGCAGCTTGGGTCCGACTCCAACTAATGAAAAACTGTTTTTT. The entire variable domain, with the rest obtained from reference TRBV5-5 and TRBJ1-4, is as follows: DAGVTQSPTHLIKTRGQQVTLRCSPISGHKSVSWYQQVLGQGPQFIFQYYEKEERGRGNFPDRFSARQFPNYSSELNVNALLLGDSALYLCASSLGPTPTNEKLFFGSGTQLSVL.

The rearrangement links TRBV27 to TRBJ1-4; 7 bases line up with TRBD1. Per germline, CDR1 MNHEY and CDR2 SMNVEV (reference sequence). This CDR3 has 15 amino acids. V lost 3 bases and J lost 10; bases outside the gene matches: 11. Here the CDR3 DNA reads TGTGCCAGCAGTTTGCAAGGGACAGTTAGCCGAAAACTGTTTTTT. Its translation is CASSLQGTVSRKLFF.

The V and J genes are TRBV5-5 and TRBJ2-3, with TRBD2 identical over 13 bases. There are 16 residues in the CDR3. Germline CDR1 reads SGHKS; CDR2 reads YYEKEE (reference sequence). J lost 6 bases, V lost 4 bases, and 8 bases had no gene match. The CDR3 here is CASSQTSGGPLDTQYF. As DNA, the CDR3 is TGTGCCAGCAGCCAGACTAGCGGGGGGCCTTTGGATACGCAGTATTTT.

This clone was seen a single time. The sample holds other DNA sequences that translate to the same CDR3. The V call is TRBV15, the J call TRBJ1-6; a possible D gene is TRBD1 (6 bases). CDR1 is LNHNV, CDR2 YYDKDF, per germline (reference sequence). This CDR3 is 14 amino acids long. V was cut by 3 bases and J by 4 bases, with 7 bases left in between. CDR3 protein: CATSRDRYNSPLHF. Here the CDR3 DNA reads TGTGCCACCAGCAGGGACAGATATAATTCACCCCTCCACTTT.

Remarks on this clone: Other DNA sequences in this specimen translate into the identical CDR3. CDR3 residues: CASSLSGDTEAFF. DNA of the CDR3: TGTGCCAGCAGTTTATCGGGGGACACTGAAGCTTTCTTT. The chain couples TRBV12-3 or TRBV12-4 to TRBJ1-1; the D gene is possibly TRBD1 (5 bases). There are 13 residues in the CDR3. V lost 2 bases and J lost 3, with 7 bases in between.

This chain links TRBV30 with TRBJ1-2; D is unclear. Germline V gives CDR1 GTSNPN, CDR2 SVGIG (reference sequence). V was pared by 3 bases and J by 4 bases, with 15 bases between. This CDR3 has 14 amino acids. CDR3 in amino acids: CAWSLGAVLYGYTF. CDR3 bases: TGTGCCTGGAGCCTGGGCGCAGTGCTCTATGGCTACACCTTC.

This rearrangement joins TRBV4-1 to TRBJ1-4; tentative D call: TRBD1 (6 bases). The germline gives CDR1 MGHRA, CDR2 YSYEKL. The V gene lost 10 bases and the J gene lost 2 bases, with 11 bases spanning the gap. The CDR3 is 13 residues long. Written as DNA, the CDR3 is TGCGCCAATCCGGACAGCACTAATGAAAAACTGTTTTTT. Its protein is CANPDSTNEKLFF.

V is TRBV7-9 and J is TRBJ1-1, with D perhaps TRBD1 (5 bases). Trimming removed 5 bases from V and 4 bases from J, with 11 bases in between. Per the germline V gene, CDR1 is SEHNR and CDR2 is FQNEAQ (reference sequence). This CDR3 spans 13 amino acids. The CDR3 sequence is CASSLDSPTEAFF. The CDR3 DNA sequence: TGTGCCAGCAGCCTTGACAGTCCCACTGAAGCTTTCTTT.

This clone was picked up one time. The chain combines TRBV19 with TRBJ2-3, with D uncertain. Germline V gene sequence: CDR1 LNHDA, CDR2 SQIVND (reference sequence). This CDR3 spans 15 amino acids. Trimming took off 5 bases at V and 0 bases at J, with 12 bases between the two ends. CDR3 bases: TGTGCCAGTAGTCTCCCGGGTAAAAGCACAGATACGCAGTATTTT. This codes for CASSLPGKSTDTQYF. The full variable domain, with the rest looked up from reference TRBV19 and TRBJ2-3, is DGGITQSPKYLFRKEGQNVTLSCEQNLNHDAMYWYRQDPGQGLRLIYYSQIVNDFQKGDIAEGYSVSREKKESFPLTVTSAQKNPTAFYLCASSLPGKSTDTQYFGPGTRLTVL.

The CDR3 DNA reads TGTGCCAGCTCCCGGGGGACAGATACGCAGTATTTT. This encodes CASSRGTDTQYF. This chain connects TRBV6-5 to TRBJ2-3, with a possible D match to TRBD2 (6 bases). This CDR3 is 12 amino acids long. V shed 8 bases and J shed 3 bases, with 9 bases lying between them. The germline V gene has CDR1 MNHEY and CDR2 SVGAGI.

The CDR3 DNA follows: TGTGCCAGCAGTAAGGGCAGGACAGGGCTAGGGGGCTACACCTTC. Translated, it gives CASSKGRTGLGGYTF. The gene calls are TRBV2 and TRBJ1-2; TRBD1 aligns across 8 bases. The V gene end was trimmed by 5 bases and the J gene end by 8 bases; junction bases not matched to a gene: 13. This CDR3 has 15 amino acids. CDR1 is SNHLY and CDR2 is FYNNEI in the germline V gene.

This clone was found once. CDR3 residues: CASNQGPTGNTIYF. CDR3 in DNA: TGTGCCAGCAACCAGGGCCCCACTGGAAACACCATATATTTT. The V call is TRBV5-8, the J call TRBJ1-3; TRBD1 might be the D (5 bases). The ends were cut back, 6 bases at V and 2 bases at J, with 12 bases in the middle. Germline V gene lookup returns CDR1 SGHTS and CDR2 YDEGEE. This CDR3 has 14 amino acids.

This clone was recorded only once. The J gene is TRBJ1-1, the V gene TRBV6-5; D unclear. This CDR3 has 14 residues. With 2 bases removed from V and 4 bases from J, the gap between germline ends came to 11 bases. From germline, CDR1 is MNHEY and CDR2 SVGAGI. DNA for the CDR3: TGTGCCAGCAGTTACACGGGTTTGGGCACTGAAGCTTTCTTT. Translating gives CASSYTGLGTEAFF.

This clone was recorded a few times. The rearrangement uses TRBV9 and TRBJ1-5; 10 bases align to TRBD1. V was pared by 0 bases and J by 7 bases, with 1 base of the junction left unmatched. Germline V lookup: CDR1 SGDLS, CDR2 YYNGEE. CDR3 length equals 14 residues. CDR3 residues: CASSVGTGGQPQHF. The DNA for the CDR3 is TGTGCCAGCAGCGTAGGGACAGGGGGGCAGCCCCAGCATTTT.

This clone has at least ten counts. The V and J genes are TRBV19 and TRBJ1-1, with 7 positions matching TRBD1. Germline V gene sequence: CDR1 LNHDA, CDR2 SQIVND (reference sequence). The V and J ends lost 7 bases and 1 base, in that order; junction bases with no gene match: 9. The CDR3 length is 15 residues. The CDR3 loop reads CASIRGRSPNTEAFF. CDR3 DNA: TGTGCCAGTATTAGGGGGCGATCCCCGAACACTGAAGCTTTCTTT.

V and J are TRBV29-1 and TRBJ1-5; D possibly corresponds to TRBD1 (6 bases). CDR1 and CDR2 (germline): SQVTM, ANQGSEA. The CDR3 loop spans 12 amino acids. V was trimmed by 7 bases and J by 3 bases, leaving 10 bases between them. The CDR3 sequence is CSAGEPNQPQHF. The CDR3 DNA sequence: TGCAGCGCAGGGGAACCCAATCAGCCCCAGCATTTT. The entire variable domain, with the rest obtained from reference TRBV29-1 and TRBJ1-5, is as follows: SAVISQKPSRDICQRGTSLTIQCQVDSQVTMMFWYRQQPGQSLTLIATANQGSEATYESGFVIDKFPISRPNLTFSTLTVSNMSPEDSSIYLCSAGEPNQPQHFGDGTRLSIL.

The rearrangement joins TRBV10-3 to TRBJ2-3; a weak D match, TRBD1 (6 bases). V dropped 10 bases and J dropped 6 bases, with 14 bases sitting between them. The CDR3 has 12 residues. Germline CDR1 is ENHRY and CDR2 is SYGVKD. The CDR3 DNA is TGTGCCACAGAACAGGGTTCTGATACGCAGTATTTT. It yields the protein CATEQGSDTQYF.

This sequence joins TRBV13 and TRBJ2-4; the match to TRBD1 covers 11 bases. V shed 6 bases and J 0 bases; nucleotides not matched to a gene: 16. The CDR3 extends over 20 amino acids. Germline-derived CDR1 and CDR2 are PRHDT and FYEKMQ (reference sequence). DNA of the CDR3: TGTGCCAGCAGTTCGACGCGCCGGGACAGGGGGGATCTAGCCAAAAACATTCAGTACTTC. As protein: CASSSTRRDRGDLAKNIQYF.

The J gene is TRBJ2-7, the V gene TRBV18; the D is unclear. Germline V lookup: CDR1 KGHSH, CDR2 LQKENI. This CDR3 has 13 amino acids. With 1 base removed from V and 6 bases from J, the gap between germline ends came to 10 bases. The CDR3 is CASSPRQVGEQYF. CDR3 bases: TGTGCCAGCTCACCACGGCAGGTTGGCGAGCAGTACTTC. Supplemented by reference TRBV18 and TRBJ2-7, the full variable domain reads NAGVMQNPRHLVRRRGQEARLRCSPMKGHSHVYWYRQLPEEGLKFMVYLQKENIIDESGMPKERFSAEFPKEGPSILRIQQVVRGDSAAYFCASSPRQVGEQYFGPGTRLTVT.

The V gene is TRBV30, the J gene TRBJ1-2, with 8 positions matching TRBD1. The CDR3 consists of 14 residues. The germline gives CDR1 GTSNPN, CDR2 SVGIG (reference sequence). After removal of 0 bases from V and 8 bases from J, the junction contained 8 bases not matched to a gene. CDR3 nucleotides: TGTGCCTGGAGTGTTCCAGGGGGCTTGAGGGGCTACACCTTC. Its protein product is CAWSVPGGLRGYTF.